The 14 T cell receptor beta chains in this list originate from one sample, sequenced in a study of chemoradiotherapy in HPV16-positive cancers. Sequencing was performed with immunoSEQ multiplex PCR; in TCRdb, only in-frame clones are kept and a portion is missing. The table has 1,500 to 2,000 clones, 65% to 90% seen once; the top ten hold roughly 9.4%. This material consisted of tumor tissue, taken from a patient who underwent chemoradiotherapy. The receptors stem from a human donor with HPV-associated anogenital cancer.

CDR3: CASSLLGDREYTEAFF. CDR3 DNA sequence: TGTGCCAGCAGCCTACTTGGGGACAGGGAGTACACTGAAGCTTTCTTT. This chain joins TRBV28 and TRBJ1-1; 9 bases agree with TRBD1. This CDR3 contains 16 residues. Per germline, CDR1 MDHEN and CDR2 SYDVKM. Trimming removed 6 bases from V and 3 bases from J; junction bases left unmatched: 11.

The V gene is TRBV23-1, the J gene TRBJ2-5; either TRBD1 or TRBD2 may fit D (6 bases each). TRBV23-1 carries the ORF label, with uncertain function. Trimming pared 3 bases from V and 2 bases from J, leaving 10 bases between. The CDR3 is 14 residues long. In nucleotides, the CDR3 is TGCGCCAGCAGTCAGAGGGGGGCTCAAGAGACCCAGTACTTC. Its translation: CASSQRGAQETQYF.

This chain connects TRBV6-1 to TRBJ2-1, with a possible D match to TRBD1 (6 bases). The V and J ends lost 1 base and 4 bases respectively, with 11 bases between them. The CDR3 extends over 15 amino acids. The germline V gene has CDR1 MNHNS and CDR2 SASEGT. CDR3 amino acids: CASSEEGEAYNEQFF. The CDR3 DNA is TGTGCCAGCAGTGAAGAGGGGGAAGCGTACAATGAGCAGTTCTTC.

This clone was counted once. This chain joins TRBV18 and TRBJ2-3; tentatively, D is TRBD1 or TRBD2 (5 bases each). The CDR3 consists of 15 residues. The V end lost 4 bases, the J end lost 9 bases, and 20 bases lay between the germline ends. Per germline, CDR1 KGHSH and CDR2 LQKENI. The CDR3 protein is CASSLGTTGGETQYF. The CDR3 nucleotides read TGTGCCAGCTCACTAGGGACGACTGGAGGAGAGACGCAGTATTTT.

The CDR3 here is CASSLTPGTNTEAFF. As DNA, the CDR3 is TGTGCCAGCAGCTTAACGCCGGGGACGAACACTGAAGCTTTCTTT. This sequence joins TRBV7-3 and TRBJ1-1, with D perhaps matching TRBD1 (5 bases). With 0 bases removed from V and 1 base from J, the gap between germline ends came to 9 bases. The CDR3 contains 15 residues. Germline values: CDR1 SGHTA, CDR2 FQGTGA.

The chain links TRBV7-6 to TRBJ2-2, with 11 bases fitting TRBD2. The CDR3 is made up of 16 amino acids. Germline V lookup: CDR1 SGHVS, CDR2 FNYEAQ. J lost 6 bases, V lost 2 bases, and 5 bases had no gene match. Here the CDR3 DNA reads TGTGCCAGCAGCTTAATAGGACTAGCGGGTGCCGGGGAGCTGTTTTTT. Its translation is CASSLIGLAGAGELFF.

This clone was seen a few times. This chain uses TRBV6-6 with TRBJ1-3; no reliable D call. The CDR3 has 15 residues. V was shortened by 0 bases and J by 3 bases, with 9 bases between the two germline ends. The germline V gene has CDR1 MNHNY and CDR2 SVGAGI (reference sequence). The chain's CDR3 is CASSYSPEGGNTIYF. The DNA for the CDR3 is TGTGCCAGCAGTTACTCACCCGAGGGTGGAAACACCATATATTTT.

This clone appeared a few times. This chain joins TRBV6-4 and TRBJ2-2; TRBD1 matches 9 bases. CDR1 is MRHNA and CDR2 is SNTAGT in the germline V gene. The CDR3 is made up of 13 amino acids. After removal of 6 bases from V and 5 bases from J, the junction contained 1 base not matched to a gene. The CDR3 loop is CASSGQGTGELFF. In DNA form, the CDR3 reads TGTGCCAGCAGCGGACAGGGGACCGGGGAGCTGTTTTTT.

This rearrangement joins TRBV15 to TRBJ2-3; 8 nucleotides agree with TRBD1. CDR1 and CDR2 (germline): LNHNV, YYDKDF (reference sequence). This CDR3 is built from 15 residues. V lost 0 bases to trimming and J lost 2 bases; unmatched junction nucleotides: 1. CDR3 coding DNA: TGTGCCACCAGCAGAGAGGGACAGGCCACAGATACGCAGTATTTT. The encoded protein is CATSREGQATDTQYF. Combining the CDR3 with reference TRBV15 and TRBJ2-3 gives the whole variable domain DAMVIQNPRYQVTQFGKPVTLSCSQTLNHNVMYWYQQKSSQAPKLLFHYYDKDFNNEADTPDNFQSRRPNTSFCFLDIRSPGLGDTAMYLCATSREGQATDTQYFGPGTRLTVL.

The chain carries TRBV6-1 and TRBJ2-3, with D possibly matching TRBD2 (6 bases). Germline values: CDR1 MNHNS, CDR2 SASEGT. The CDR3 consists of 15 residues. With 2 bases removed from V and 3 bases from J, the gap between germline ends came to 12 bases. The CDR3 sequence: CASSEFVGGTDTQYF. The CDR3 DNA is TGTGCCAGCAGTGAATTTGTGGGGGGAACAGATACGCAGTATTTT.

CDR3 protein: CASSHLGAVEQFF. CDR3 coding DNA: TGCGCCAGCAGTCATTTGGGGGCCGTTGAGCAGTTCTTC. This chain uses TRBV10-2 with TRBJ2-1; D is possibly TRBD1 (6 bases). Trimming cost V 5 bases and J 9 bases, with 14 bases left between them. In germline, CDR1 is WSHSY, CDR2 SAAADI. The CDR3 is 13 amino acids.

The chain couples TRBV6-4 to TRBJ2-3, with 8 bases fitting TRBD2. The germline V gene has CDR1 MRHNA and CDR2 SNTAGT. This CDR3 has 15 amino acids. The V gene end was trimmed by 2 bases and the J gene end by 5 bases; junction bases not matched to a gene: 6. The CDR3 region is CASSDVGGAGDTQYF. The CDR3 DNA is TGTGCCAGCAGTGACGTCGGGGGGGCCGGAGATACGCAGTATTTT.

The chain combines TRBV18 with TRBJ2-4, with D possibly matching TRBD1 (6 bases). CDR3 length equals 13 residues. The germline gives CDR1 KGHSH, CDR2 LQKENI. The V end lost 3 bases, the J end lost 8 bases, and 11 bases lay between the germline ends. Written as DNA, the CDR3 is TGTGCCAGCTCACCCAACAGGGATGACATTCAGTACTTC. Protein sequence: CASSPNRDDIQYF.

The chain employs TRBV6-1 and TRBJ1-1; D not certain. CDR1 and CDR2 (germline): MNHNS, SASEGT. The CDR3 has 12 residues. V shed 5 bases and J shed 8 bases, with 12 bases lying between them. CDR3 DNA: TGTGCCAGCAGTCTTTATAGTAGGGAAGCTTTCTTT. Amino acid sequence: CASSLYSREAFF.